These 31 T cell receptor beta chains share one sample of origin, sequenced in a study of technical replicates of blood from a handful of donors. Here immunoSEQ multiplex PCR was the method, and the copy in TCRdb shows in-frame clones only, minus some. This table has over 60,000 clones, 93% appearing once. The sequencing input was T cells isolated from PBMCs. The receptors were gathered from a human donor in good health.

The rearrangement uses TRBV7-2 and TRBJ2-7; possible D gene TRBD1, 5 bases. Trimming removed 0 bases from V and 3 bases from J, with 9 bases in between. CDR1 and CDR2 (germline): SGHTA, FQGNSA. This CDR3 comprises 14 residues. This chain's CDR3 is CASSLAWQGYEQYF. The DNA for the CDR3 is TGTGCCAGCAGCTTAGCTTGGCAGGGCTACGAGCAGTACTTC.

The CDR3 region has the DNA TGTGCCAGCAGCTCAGGGGGGGAGGAGGACTATGGCTACACCTTC. The encoded protein is CASSSGGEEDYGYTF. This chain joins TRBV13 and TRBJ1-2; 7 nucleotides line up with TRBD1. Germline V gene sequence: CDR1 PRHDT, CDR2 FYEKMQ (reference sequence). The trim removed 4 bases at V and 3 bases at J, leaving 8 bases unmatched. The CDR3 covers 15 residues.

The chain combines TRBV5-1 with TRBJ2-2; 12 bases are a match to TRBD2. Germline CDR1 reads SGHRS; CDR2 reads YFSETQ. The CDR3 extends over 19 amino acids. The trim removed 0 bases at V and 0 bases at J, leaving 6 bases unmatched. The CDR3, as DNA: TGCGCCAGCAGCTTGGGACTAGCGGGAGTAAACCCGAACACCGGGGAGCTGTTTTTT. This translates into CASSLGLAGVNPNTGELFF.

The genes are TRBV6-5 and TRBJ1-2; D perhaps matches TRBD1 (6 bases). CDR1 MNHEY and CDR2 SVGAGI come from the germline V gene. The V end was cut by 6 bases, the J end by 6 bases, with 14 bases between. This CDR3 is 13 amino acids long. CDR3 in DNA: TGTGCCAGCAGCACAGGGCCCGTGGATGGCTACACCTTC. As protein: CASSTGPVDGYTF.

The chain links TRBV29-1 to TRBJ2-1; weak D call: TRBD1 (5 bases). CDR3 length equals 13 residues. Germline lookup yields CDR1 SQVTM and CDR2 ANQGSEA. Deletions cut 6 bases from V and 2 bases from J, with 11 bases between. The CDR3 nucleotides are TGCAGCGTGCAGGGTTTGACCTACAATGAGCAGTTCTTC. It yields the protein CSVQGLTYNEQFF.

The sample holds one count of this clone. J is TRBJ2-7 and V is TRBV4-2, with TRBD2 matching 8 bases. Germline V gene lookup returns CDR1 LGHNA and CDR2 YNFKEQ. The CDR3 has 16 residues. J lost 2 bases, V lost 4 bases, and 10 bases had no gene match. This CDR3 reads CASSRLAGLSTYEQYF. CDR3 DNA sequence: TGTGCCAGCAGCCGTCTAGCGGGCTTATCTACCTACGAGCAGTACTTC.

The V call is TRBV5-4, the J call TRBJ2-3; maybe TRBD2 (6 bases). The CDR3 runs 16 residues. The germline V gene encodes CDR1 SGHNT and CDR2 YYREEE (reference sequence). In DNA form, the CDR3 reads TGTGTCGGTGGAGGGAGGAGGGAGGTAATCACAGATACGCAGTATTTT. Protein: CVGGGRREVITDTQYF.

V usage is TRBV15 and J usage is TRBJ2-1, with 12 bases fitting TRBD2. There are 16 residues in the CDR3. Germline CDR1 reads LNHNV; CDR2 reads YYDKDF (reference sequence). The V and J ends lost 5 bases and 4 bases, in that order; junction bases with no gene match: 6. The CDR3 coding sequence is TGTGCCACCAGCGGCGCAGGACTAGCGGGGTACAATGAGCAGTTCTTC. This gives the protein CATSGAGLAGYNEQFF.

This clone was seen a single time. The gene calls are TRBV7-9 and TRBJ1-1; D is perhaps TRBD1 (5 bases). V gave up 3 bases and J gave up 3 bases, with 20 bases separating them. Germline loops: CDR1 SEHNR, CDR2 FQNEAQ (reference sequence). The CDR3 is made up of 17 amino acids. DNA for the CDR3: TGTGCCAGCAGCTTCCCTCAGGGTGCGTCGGGTCACACTGAAGCTTTCTTT. This gives the protein CASSFPQGASGHTEAFF.

This clone was observed a single time. The chain has TRBV6-5 and TRBJ1-2; 11 bases fit TRBD1. CDR1 and CDR2 from the germline V gene are MNHEY and SVGAGI. CDR3 length: 15 amino acids. The V and J ends lost 2 bases and 6 bases, in that order; junction bases with no gene match: 5. DNA for the CDR3: TGTGCCAGCAGTTACACTCTGGGACAGGGGGATGGCTACACCTTC. Amino acids: CASSYTLGQGDGYTF.

V is TRBV4-1 and J is TRBJ1-2, with TRBD1 matching 9 bases. CDR1 and CDR2 from the germline V gene are MGHRA and YSYEKL. V shed 1 base and J 6 bases; nucleotides not matched to a gene: 12. The CDR3 spans 17 residues. CDR3 protein: CASSQVGFGTGLNGYTF. CDR3 nucleotides: TGCGCCAGCAGCCAAGTGGGGTTCGGGACAGGGTTGAATGGCTACACCTTC.

The J gene is TRBJ2-1, the V gene TRBV10-2; D is unresolved. The CDR3 has 13 amino acids. Germline V gene data show CDR1 as WSHSY and CDR2 as SAAADI. V lost 6 bases, J lost 9 bases, and 15 bases lay in between. The DNA for the CDR3 is TGCGCCAGCAGCCAGACAAAAGTGGGTGAGCAGTTCTTC. Amino acid sequence: CASSQTKVGEQFF.

The rearrangement uses TRBV6-5 and TRBJ2-3, with TRBD2 matching over 13 bases. Per the germline V gene, CDR1 is MNHEY and CDR2 is SVGAGI. The length of the CDR3 is 15 residues. V shed 6 bases, J shed 5 bases, and the junction held 5 bases outside the gene matches. The chain's CDR3 is CASSRTSGGGDTQYF. In DNA, the CDR3 is TGTGCCAGCAGCCGGACTAGCGGGGGAGGAGATACGCAGTATTTT.

The chain is built from TRBV6-5 and TRBJ1-2; 7 positions match TRBD1. CDR3 length equals 14 residues. Germline loops: CDR1 MNHEY, CDR2 SVGAGI. V was clipped by 4 bases and J by 4 bases; unmatched bases: 6. The CDR3 DNA is TGTGCCAGCAGTTTGACAGGGTGGCTCTATGGCTACACCTTC. As protein: CASSLTGWLYGYTF.

The chain carries TRBV28 and TRBJ2-5; tentative D call: TRBD1 (5 bases). The CDR3 sequence is 14 residues long. Germline CDR1 reads MDHEN; CDR2 reads SYDVKM. V shed 7 bases and J shed 2 bases, with 14 bases lying between them. Here the CDR3 DNA reads TGTGCCAGCAACGGCAAGAGGACACAAGAGACCCAGTACTTC. Its protein is CASNGKRTQETQYF.

The rearrangement links TRBV25-1 to TRBJ2-5; D unclear. The CDR3 is 11 amino acids. Germline V lookup: CDR1 MGHDK, CDR2 SYGVNS. The ends were cut back, 8 bases at V and 2 bases at J, with 6 bases in the middle. In DNA form, the CDR3 reads TGTGCCAGCCGTCTGCAAGAGACCCAGTACTTC. It yields the protein CASRLQETQYF.

The chain has TRBV14 and TRBJ1-1, with 9 positions matching TRBD1. Germline trimming cut 4 bases from V and 4 bases from J; bases unmatched to any gene: 10. This CDR3 is 16 amino acids long. Germline CDR1 SGHDN, CDR2 FVKESK. The CDR3, as DNA: TGTGCCAGCAGCCCCCGCCGGGACAGGGTGTCCACTGAAGCTTTCTTT. This encodes CASSPRRDRVSTEAFF.

V is TRBV19 and J is TRBJ2-7; D not certain. This CDR3 contains 12 residues. V dropped 10 bases and J dropped 3 bases, with 13 bases sitting between them. CDR1 is LNHDA and CDR2 is SQIVND in the germline V gene (reference sequence). The DNA of the CDR3 is TGTGCCACCTCGATGCCCGGCTACGAGCAGTACTTC. Translating it yields CATSMPGYEQYF.

The chain links TRBV4-1 to TRBJ2-7; 12 bases are shared with TRBD2. The CDR3 length is 15 residues. Per germline, CDR1 MGHRA and CDR2 YSYEKL. The J segment lost 4 bases and the V segment lost 3 bases, leaving 4 bases of the junction unmatched. CDR3 sequence reads: CASSQALAGGYEQYF. The CDR3 nucleotides are TGCGCCAGCAGCCAGGCACTAGCGGGAGGTTACGAGCAGTACTTC.

The rearrangement joins TRBV5-1 to TRBJ2-7; 9 bases are shared with TRBD1. Germline V lookup: CDR1 SGHRS, CDR2 YFSETQ. Unmatched junction bases numbered 2, after V lost 3 bases and J lost 7 bases. This CDR3 has 12 residues. CDR3 sequence: CASSWTGVEQYF. The DNA for the CDR3 is TGCGCCAGCAGCTGGACAGGGGTAGAGCAGTACTTC.

This rearrangement joins TRBV29-1 to TRBJ2-7, with D perhaps matching TRBD2 (5 bases). Germline CDR1 and CDR2: SQVTM and ANQGSEA. The length of the CDR3 is 11 residues. V gave up 5 bases and J gave up 3 bases, with 8 bases separating them. This CDR3 is CSVLEGYEQYF. Written as DNA, the CDR3 is TGCAGCGTTCTAGAGGGCTACGAGCAGTACTTC.

The chain couples TRBV19 to TRBJ1-1, with D uncertain. V gave up 7 bases and J gave up 11 bases, with 20 bases separating them. Germline lookup yields CDR1 LNHDA and CDR2 SQIVND (reference sequence). The CDR3 sequence is 13 residues long. CDR3 in DNA: TGTGCCAGTATCGAGTCACGCCAAACCGGGGCTTTCTTT. It codes for CASIESRQTGAFF.

This clone appeared once. The chain links TRBV6-1 to TRBJ1-3; no clear D gene. The CDR3 loop spans 14 amino acids. Deletions cut 9 bases from V and 0 bases from J, with 12 bases between. The germline V gene has CDR1 MNHNS and CDR2 SASEGT. The CDR3 DNA reads TGTGCCAGTGAGAGAACGAGCTCTGGAAACACCATATATTTT. Residues: CASERTSSGNTIYF.

The chain couples TRBV5-1 to TRBJ2-7; TRBD2 matches 10 bases. CDR3 size: 16 residues. Germline values: CDR1 SGHRS, CDR2 YFSETQ. V lost 4 bases to trimming and J lost 8 bases; unmatched junction nucleotides: 15. In nucleotides, the CDR3 is TGCGCCAGCAGCGTTAGGGGGGGACTAGCGCCCTCTCAGCAGTACTTC. It translates to CASSVRGGLAPSQQYF.

The V and J genes are TRBV9 and TRBJ2-2, with D perhaps matching TRBD2 (7 bases). V was trimmed by 4 bases and J by 6 bases, leaving 10 bases between them. Germline V gene data show CDR1 as SGDLS and CDR2 as YYNGEE. CDR3 length: 13 residues. CDR3 in amino acids: CASSRGGSGELFF. The DNA of the CDR3 is TGTGCCAGCAGCAGGGGGGGCTCCGGGGAGCTGTTTTTT.

This sequence joins TRBV2 and TRBJ1-4, with 7 nucleotides matching TRBD1. The length of the CDR3 is 16 residues. The V segment lost 3 bases and the J segment 4 bases; nucleotides outside the gene matches: 8. Germline CDR1 SNHLY, CDR2 FYNNEI. CDR3 sequence (DNA): TGTGCCAGCAGTGACCGACGGGACAGAGATAATGAAAAACTGTTTTTT. Translated: CASSDRRDRDNEKLFF.

The chain employs TRBV4-1 and TRBJ1-3; the D gene is possibly TRBD1 (5 bases). V lost 2 bases, J lost 0 bases, and 20 bases lay in between. In germline, CDR1 is MGHRA, CDR2 YSYEKL. This CDR3 is built from 19 residues. The DNA for the CDR3 is TGCGCCAGCAGCCAAATAGGCCTACAGGATAGGAGCTCTGGAAACACCATATATTTT. It is translated as CASSQIGLQDRSSGNTIYF.

The CDR3, as DNA: TGTGCCAGCAGTTTAGCGGGGGCCTACGAGCAGTACTTC. This encodes CASSLAGAYEQYF. V gene TRBV6-1 combines with J gene TRBJ2-7, with 9 bases matching TRBD2. CDR1 is MNHNS, CDR2 SASEGT, per germline. With 5 bases clipped from V and 2 bases from J, the junction kept 1 base outside the gene matches. CDR3 size: 13 residues.

This chain connects TRBV6-1 to TRBJ1-4, with 9 bases fitting TRBD1. This CDR3 region has 15 residues. Trimming at V came to 7 bases and at J to 7 bases, leaving 10 bases not matched to a gene. Per germline, CDR1 MNHNS and CDR2 SASEGT. Here the CDR3 DNA reads TGTGCCAGCAAAGGGACAGGGTATTTTATTGAAAAACTGTTTTTT. Its translation: CASKGTGYFIEKLFF.

In DNA form, the CDR3 reads TGCGCCAGCAGCTTGGGGGGACAGGGCGCAGAGACCCAGTACTTC. It yields the protein CASSLGGQGAETQYF. This rearrangement joins TRBV5-1 to TRBJ2-5, with 9 positions matching TRBD1. J lost 4 bases, V lost 0 bases, and 4 bases had no gene match. From germline, CDR1 is SGHRS and CDR2 YFSETQ. This CDR3 has 15 amino acids.

J is TRBJ1-1 and V is TRBV14; unclear D gene. Per germline, CDR1 SGHDN and CDR2 FVKESK. Trimming removed 1 base from V and 4 bases from J, with 13 bases in between. There are 15 residues in the CDR3. The CDR3 here is CASSQVFGESTEAFF. CDR3 nucleotides: TGTGCCAGCAGCCAAGTCTTTGGGGAGTCCACTGAAGCTTTCTTT.